The 32 T cell receptor beta chains below were found in one sample sequenced in a study of CD8 T cells in Susac syndrome. About 0.5 to 1 ug RNA was reverse transcribed with random hexamers. MiXCR, applied by TCRdb to the immunoSEQ multiplex PCR reads, yields one record per CDR3 protein. The sample has around 180,000 distinct CDR3 sequences, around 94% seen once. The sample taken for sequencing was CD4+ T cells from PBMCs. Receptor source: a human donor with Susac syndrome.

For this clonotype: At one end the junction does not follow the germline gene, possibly because of a read error. This rearrangement joins TRBV7-7 to TRBJ2-7; 9 bases line up with TRBD1. Germline CDR1 and CDR2: SSHAT and FNYEAQ (reference sequence). The CDR3 is 12 amino acids. The CDR3 sequence: CASSPDRGEQYF. The CDR3 DNA reads as TGTGCTAGCAGCCCGGACAGGGGCGAGCAGTACTTC. Together with reference TRBV7-7 and TRBJ2-7, the CDR3 gives the full variable domain: GAGVSQSPRYKVTKRGQDVTLRCDPISSHATLYWYQQALGQGPEFLTYFNYEAQPDKSGLPSDRFSAERPEGSISTLTIQRTEQRDSAMYRCASSPDRGEQYFGPGTRLTVT.

This clonotype was observed once. The rearrangement joins TRBV7-6 to TRBJ2-7; 8 nucleotides agree with TRBD1. Germline V lookup: CDR1 SGHVS, CDR2 FNYEAQ. V lost 5 bases and J lost 2; bases outside the gene matches: 8. CDR3 size: 15 residues. The CDR3 spells CASSPRTGRTYEQYF. CDR3 DNA sequence: TGTGCCAGCAGCCCCCGGACAGGGCGGACCTACGAGCAGTACTTC. Drawing the rest from reference TRBV7-6 and TRBJ2-7, the complete variable domain is GAGVSQSPRYKVTKRGQDVALRCDPISGHVSLYWYRQALGQGPEFLTYFNYEAQQDKSGLPNDRFSAERPEGSISTLTIQRTEQRDSAMYRCASSPRTGRTYEQYFGPGTRLTVT.

The chain is built from TRBV7-2 and TRBJ2-7, with 11 bases matching TRBD2. Germline CDR1 SGHTA, CDR2 FQGNSA. The V segment lost 3 bases and the J segment 2 bases; nucleotides outside the gene matches: 9. This CDR3 has 17 residues. In DNA, the CDR3 is TGTGCCAGCAGCTTCAATTCCATTAGCGGGGGGGCCTACGAGCAGTACTTC. This encodes CASSFNSISGGAYEQYF.

The chain joins TRBV6-5 to TRBJ2-7; a possible D gene is TRBD1 (6 bases). This CDR3 is built from 14 residues. The germline V gene encodes CDR1 MNHEY and CDR2 SVGAGI. V lost 5 bases and J lost 3, with 14 bases in between. The CDR3: CASSGDRWLYEQYF. The CDR3 region has the DNA TGTGCCAGCAGTGGAGACAGGTGGCTCTACGAGCAGTACTTC.

This chain uses TRBV20-1 with TRBJ2-5, with unresolved D. V shed 3 bases and J shed 1 base, with 9 bases lying between them. Germline V gene lookup returns CDR1 DFQATT and CDR2 SNEGSKA (reference sequence). This CDR3 comprises 13 residues. The CDR3 region is CSASGQTQETQYF. The CDR3 DNA follows: TGCAGTGCTAGTGGCCAGACCCAAGAGACCCAGTACTTC.

This sequence joins TRBV19 and TRBJ1-6, with TRBD1 matching 9 bases. The junction had 12 bases not matched to a gene; V was cut back by 5 bases and J by 13 bases. The CDR3 sequence is 15 residues long. Germline assignment: CDR1 LNHDA and CDR2 SQIVND (reference sequence). CDR3: CASSLRQGEPYPLHF. CDR3 nucleotide sequence: TGTGCCAGTAGTCTCCGACAGGGGGAGCCGTATCCCCTCCACTTT.

The chain links TRBV3-1 to TRBJ2-7, with a possible D match to TRBD2 (6 bases). Trimming cost V 1 base and J 6 bases, with 16 bases left between them. The CDR3 covers 15 residues. Per the germline V gene, CDR1 is LGHDT and CDR2 is YNNKEL (reference sequence). CDR3 in amino acids: CASSQVGGRRSEQYF. Here the CDR3 DNA reads TGTGCCAGCAGCCAAGTCGGAGGGAGAAGGTCCGAGCAGTACTTC.

The rearrangement links TRBV14 to TRBJ2-5; TRBD2 aligns across 8 bases. Trimming at V came to 3 bases and at J to 5 bases, leaving 11 bases not matched to a gene. Germline V lookup: CDR1 SGHDN, CDR2 FVKESK. The length of the CDR3 is 16 residues. CDR3 nucleotides: TGTGCCAGCAGCCAGACCTACGGGAGGGGCGATGAGACCCAGTACTTC. Its translation is CASSQTYGRGDETQYF.

V usage is TRBV20-1 and J usage is TRBJ2-7; D is perhaps TRBD1 (6 bases). Trimming removed 5 bases at V and 4 bases at J, with 18 bases between. This CDR3 is built from 14 residues. CDR1 and CDR2 from the germline V gene are DFQATT and SNEGSKA (reference sequence). The CDR3 loop reads CSASTPGDQYEQYF. DNA of the CDR3: TGCAGTGCTTCCACTCCAGGGGATCAATACGAGCAGTACTTC.

The chain links TRBV7-9 to TRBJ1-6; 9 bases fit TRBD1. The germline V gene has CDR1 SEHNR and CDR2 FQNEAQ (reference sequence). Unmatched junction bases numbered 8, after V lost 5 bases and J lost 9 bases. The CDR3 has 15 residues. The CDR3 spells CASSPPGQGISPLHF. Here the CDR3 DNA reads TGTGCCAGCAGCCCTCCGGGACAGGGCATTTCACCCCTCCACTTT.

The chain carries TRBV30 and TRBJ1-2, with a tentative D call TRBD1 (5 bases). V was shortened by 0 bases and J by 6 bases, with 17 bases between the two germline ends. This CDR3 region has 15 residues. Germline V gene lookup returns CDR1 GTSNPN and CDR2 SVGIG (reference sequence). CDR3 sequence reads: CAWSVTKGKWDGYTF. The CDR3 DNA is TGTGCCTGGAGTGTAACTAAGGGGAAATGGGATGGCTACACCTTC.

This sequence joins TRBV25-1 and TRBJ1-1; D is possibly TRBD1 (5 bases). CDR1 MGHDK and CDR2 SYGVNS come from the germline V gene. Trimming shortened V by 7 bases and J by 3 bases, and 18 bases separated the two germline ends. The CDR3 covers 15 residues. The CDR3 region is CASIPPGRPYTEAFF. CDR3 sequence (DNA): TGTGCCAGCATCCCGCCGGGACGGCCTTACACTGAAGCTTTCTTT.

This clonotype appeared once. The chain couples TRBV9 to TRBJ2-2; a weak D match, TRBD1 (6 bases). The germline gives CDR1 SGDLS, CDR2 YYNGEE. This CDR3 is built from 14 residues. Trimming removed 5 bases at V and 2 bases at J, with 10 bases between. CDR3: CASRGQRNTGELFF. The CDR3 DNA follows: TGTGCCAGCAGAGGACAGAGAAACACCGGGGAGCTGTTTTTT.

This clonotype was detected once. The rearrangement links TRBV29-1 to TRBJ2-5; D might be TRBD1 (6 bases). Per the germline V gene, CDR1 is SQVTM and CDR2 is ANQGSEA. Trimming took 6 bases from V and 1 from J, leaving 12 bases between them. The CDR3 has 13 residues. Here the CDR3 reads CSVGRTAQETQYF. CDR3 nucleotide sequence: TGCAGCGTGGGCCGGACAGCCCAAGAGACCCAGTACTTC.

The chain recombines TRBV4-3 with TRBJ2-3; TRBD2 agrees at 8 bases. Trimming took 4 bases from V and 4 from J; bases not matched to a gene: 4. Germline V lookup: CDR1 LGHNA, CDR2 YSLEER. The CDR3 is 14 residues long. CDR3 residues: CASSLATSADTQYF. The CDR3 coding sequence is TGCGCCAGCAGCCTCGCGACTAGCGCAGATACGCAGTATTTT.

This clonotype was observed once. J is TRBJ2-2 and V is TRBV5-6; 9 nucleotides agree with TRBD1. The germline gives CDR1 SGHDT, CDR2 YYEEEE. The CDR3 loop spans 15 amino acids. V lost 3 bases, J lost 1 base, and 1 base stayed unmatched. DNA of the CDR3: TGTGCCAGCAGCTGGGACAGGGTGAACACCGGGGAGCTGTTTTTT. Residues: CASSWDRVNTGELFF.

The table lists this clonotype with a few counts. The chain employs TRBV5-5 and TRBJ2-5; 7 bases are shared with TRBD2. The length of the CDR3 is 13 residues. After removal of 3 bases from V and 5 bases from J, the junction contained 4 bases not matched to a gene. The germline V gene encodes CDR1 SGHKS and CDR2 YYEKEE (reference sequence). CDR3 sequence: CASSSSGTETQYF. DNA of the CDR3: TGTGCCAGCAGCTCAAGCGGGACGGAGACCCAGTACTTC.

The gene calls are TRBV4-2 and TRBJ2-2; 8 nucleotides line up with TRBD2. CDR1 LGHNA and CDR2 YNFKEQ come from the germline V gene. This CDR3 is 17 amino acids long. The V gene end was trimmed by 0 bases and the J gene end by 5 bases; junction bases not matched to a gene: 8. CDR3 residues: CASSQEVLAGRTGELFF. Written as DNA, the CDR3 is TGTGCCAGCAGCCAAGAGGTCTTAGCGGGGCGGACCGGGGAGCTGTTTTTT.

The V call is TRBV29-1, the J call TRBJ1-2; D is uncertain. Germline lookup yields CDR1 SQVTM and CDR2 ANQGSEA. The CDR3 consists of 11 residues. Trimming shortened V by 1 base and J by 7 bases, and 7 bases separated the two germline ends. The CDR3 reads CSVEVGPGYTF. The CDR3 nucleotides read TGCAGCGTTGAAGTAGGACCTGGCTACACCTTC.

This chain connects TRBV25-1 to TRBJ1-1; 7 bases are shared with TRBD1. The germline gives CDR1 MGHDK, CDR2 SYGVNS. V was pared by 9 bases and J by 4 bases, with 8 bases of the junction left unmatched. CDR3 length: 13 amino acids. The CDR3, as DNA: TGTGCCAGTAATGAGGGGGCCCGCACTGAAGCTTTCTTT. It is translated as CASNEGARTEAFF.

The chain employs TRBV30 and TRBJ1-1; 7 nucleotides agree with TRBD1. The germline gives CDR1 GTSNPN, CDR2 SVGIG (reference sequence). The length of the CDR3 is 14 residues. The J segment lost 6 bases and the V segment lost 2 bases, leaving 9 bases of the junction unmatched. CDR3 nucleotide sequence: TGTGCCTGGAGTCCGACAGGGTGGGCGGCTGAAGCTTTCTTT. Translation gives CAWSPTGWAAEAFF. The full variable domain, in which reference TRBV30 and TRBJ1-1 provide the parts outside the CDR3, is SQTIHQWPATLVQPVGSPLSLECTVEGTSNPNLYWYRQAAGRGLQLLFYSVGIGQISSEVPQNLSASRPQDRQFILSSKKLLLSDSGFYLCAWSPTGWAAEAFFGQGTRLTVV.

V usage is TRBV20-1 and J usage is TRBJ2-7; D is possibly TRBD1 or TRBD2 (7 bases each). Germline assignment: CDR1 DFQATT and CDR2 SNEGSKA (reference sequence). The CDR3 sequence is 13 residues long. Trimming removed 6 bases from V and 7 bases from J, with 19 bases in between. The CDR3 DNA reads TGCAGTGCCGGGCAGGGGGGGCCGCGGGAGCAGTACTTC. This translates into CSAGQGGPREQYF.

This chain joins TRBV5-6 and TRBJ2-3, with 9 bases identical to TRBD1. The CDR3 totals 14 residues. Germline V gene sequence: CDR1 SGHDT, CDR2 YYEEEE. Losses at the gene ends were 4 bases for V and 3 bases for J; bases not matched to a gene: 3. In DNA, the CDR3 is TGTGCCAGCAGCCGTGGACAGGGGACAGATACGCAGTATTTT. This codes for CASSRGQGTDTQYF.

The chain is built from TRBV19 and TRBJ2-7; D might be TRBD2 (7 bases). CDR1 LNHDA and CDR2 SQIVND come from the germline V gene (reference sequence). The CDR3 runs to 15 residues. V gave up 4 bases and J gave up 1 base, with 14 bases separating them. DNA for the CDR3: TGTGCCAGTAGTACGGGGGGCGCATTATCCTACGAGCAGTACTTC. Its protein product is CASSTGGALSYEQYF.

The chain couples TRBV20-1 to TRBJ2-1; 8 positions agree with TRBD2. The CDR3 consists of 15 residues. V was pared by 5 bases and J by 3 bases, with 9 bases of the junction left unmatched. From germline, CDR1 is DFQATT and CDR2 SNEGSKA (reference sequence). The CDR3 coding sequence is TGCAGTGCTGAAGGCCAGGGACTAGGCTACAATGAGCAGTTCTTC. Its protein product is CSAEGQGLGYNEQFF.

V gene TRBV7-9 combines with J gene TRBJ2-4, with TRBD1 identical over 11 bases. This CDR3 has 15 amino acids. CDR1 and CDR2 from the germline V gene are SEHNR and FQNEAQ (reference sequence). Losses at the gene ends were 3 bases for V and 3 bases for J; bases not matched to a gene: 1. The CDR3 nucleotides read TGTGCCAGCAGCTTTGGGACAGGGGGCAAAAACATTCAGTACTTC. Protein product: CASSFGTGGKNIQYF.

Only one count was recorded for this clonotype. The V and J genes are TRBV7-9 and TRBJ2-7; 10 bases map to TRBD2. The ends lost 1 base at V and 0 bases at J; junction bases unmatched: 3. The CDR3 is 16 amino acids. Germline V lookup: CDR1 SEHNR, CDR2 FQNEAQ (reference sequence). CDR3 residues: CASSLDLAGVSYEQYF. CDR3 DNA sequence: TGTGCCAGCAGCTTAGACCTAGCGGGGGTCTCCTACGAGCAGTACTTC.

The chain is built from TRBV15 and TRBJ2-5; the D gene could be TRBD1 or TRBD2 (6 bases each). The CDR3 sequence is 16 residues long. CDR1 LNHNV and CDR2 YYDKDF come from the germline V gene (reference sequence). V was shortened by 3 bases and J by 3 bases, with 17 bases between the two germline ends. In nucleotides, the CDR3 is TGTGCCACCAGCAGTTCGCGGGGACATGGGGAAGAGACCCAGTACTTC. It yields the protein CATSSSRGHGEETQYF.

This sequence joins TRBV3-1 and TRBJ2-1; 13 bases line up with TRBD2. This CDR3 is 14 amino acids long. The junction had 5 bases not matched to a gene; V was cut back by 1 base and J by 14 bases. CDR1 and CDR2 (germline): LGHDT, YNNKEL (reference sequence). This CDR3 reads CASSQVWTSGGKFF. The CDR3 DNA reads as TGTGCCAGCAGCCAAGTTTGGACTAGCGGGGGCAAGTTCTTC.

V usage is TRBV7-9 and J usage is TRBJ2-2, with no clear D. The V end was cut by 4 bases, the J end by 5 bases, with 11 bases between. From germline, CDR1 is SEHNR and CDR2 FQNEAQ (reference sequence). The CDR3 has 14 residues. CDR3 amino acids: CASSSRSGTGELFF. As DNA, the CDR3 is TGTGCCAGCAGCTCTCGAAGTGGGACCGGGGAGCTGTTTTTT.

The chain is built from TRBV20-1 and TRBJ2-1; 11 bases line up with TRBD2. The germline V gene encodes CDR1 DFQATT and CDR2 SNEGSKA (reference sequence). With V trimmed by 6 bases and J by 0 bases, 7 bases remained unmatched. This CDR3 has 16 amino acids. CDR3 bases: TGCAGTGCGTGGACTAGCGGGTCGAGCTCCTACAATGAGCAGTTCTTC. Residues: CSAWTSGSSSYNEQFF.

This clonotype appeared once. The chain employs TRBV20-1 and TRBJ2-5; 7 bases line up with TRBD2. V lost 7 bases, J lost 2 bases, and 1 base stayed unmatched. This CDR3 has 11 amino acids. Germline CDR1 DFQATT, CDR2 SNEGSKA (reference sequence). CDR3 DNA: TGCAGTGTCGGGGGGCAAGAGACCCAGTACTTC. Translating gives CSVGGQETQYF.